This is a list of T cell receptor beta chains from one sample in a study of blood T cell repertoires in COVID-19. Assay used: immunoSEQ multiplex PCR; TCRdb lists only in-frame clones, some missing. This sample yields 390,000 or so clones, of which approximately 90% are seen a single time; approximately 1.4% belongs to the top ten. What was sequenced was peripheral blood. The receptors here all came from a woman in her thirties with active or convalescent COVID-19. Both conserved end residues are part of each CDR3. D genes are given only for firm matches. For some rows the clone size is stated as once, few or many, or as a class when expanded; others skip it.

>12|.|.|TRBJ1-6|TRBV3-1/TRBV3-2
CASGLLGSPLHF
TGTGCCAGCGGATTACTAGGTTCACCCCTCCACTTT
>14|.|.|TRBJ1-5|TRBV6-2/TRBV6-3
CASSLLSEVQPQHF
TGTGCCAGCAGCTTATTATCGGAGGTTCAGCCCCAGCATTTT
>18|once|TRBD2|TRBJ2-3|TRBV3-1/TRBV3-2
CASSRWGGLAGSTDTQYF
TGTGCCAGCAGCCGATGGGGCGGCCTAGCGGGGAGCACAGATACGCAGTATTTT
>16|.|TRBD2|TRBJ2-2|TRBV4-1
CASSRAGLANTGELFF
TGCGCCAGCAGCCGAGCGGGACTAGCTAACACCGGGGAGCTGTTTTTT
>15|.|.|TRBJ1-5|TRBV6-6
CASSAGWYSNQPQHF
TGTGCCAGCAGTGCCGGGTGGTATAGCAATCAGCCCCAGCATTTT
>12|.|.|TRBJ1-1|TRBV7-9
CASSPGQTEAFF
TGTGCCAGCAGCCCTGGACAGACTGAAGCTTTCTTT
>14|.|.|TRBJ2-1|TRBV5-1
CASSLGDSSNEQFF
TGCGCCAGCAGCTTGGGGGACTCCTCCAATGAGCAGTTCTTC
>16|few|.|TRBJ1-2|TRBV4-1
CASSQDRSGPLNGYTF
TGCGCCAGCAGCCAAGATAGGTCAGGGCCCCTTAATGGCTACACCTTC
>15|.|.|TRBJ1-1|TRBV2
CASNLAGYMNTEAFF
TGTGCCAGCAACCTCGCAGGGTACATGAACACTGAAGCTTTCTTT
>14|.|.|TRBJ1-1|TRBV6-6
CASSPPGWGAEAFF
TGTGCCAGCAGTCCCCCCGGGTGGGGCGCTGAAGCTTTCTTT
>16|.|TRBD1|TRBJ2-2|TRBV10-1
CASSRDRGAGTGELFF
TGCGCCAGCAGTAGAGACAGGGGCGCAGGCACCGGGGAGCTGTTTTTT
>13|.|.|TRBJ1-1|TRBV7-9
CASSLYMNTEAFF
TGTGCCAGCAGCTTATACATGAACACTGAAGCTTTCTTT
>17|few|.|TRBJ1-4|TRBV7-9
CASSLATDTGGSEKLFF
TGTGCCAGCAGCTTAGCGACGGACACAGGTGGTTCGGAAAAACTGTTTTTT
>14|.|TRBD1|TRBJ1-1|TRBV7-9
CASSLGSQGAEAFF
TGTGCCAGCAGCTTAGGTTCACAGGGGGCTGAAGCTTTCTTT
>13|few|.|TRBJ1-2|TRBV7-9
CASSLDSVYGYTF
TGTGCCAGCAGCTTAGATTCAGTCTATGGCTACACCTTC
>14|.|TRBD2|TRBJ2-5|TRBV5-1
CASSASGPEETQYF
TGCGCCAGCAGTGCTAGCGGTCCTGAAGAGACCCAGTACTTC
>14|.|TRBD1|TRBJ1-2|TRBV6-1
CASSELRTGRGYTF
TGTGCCAGCAGTGAACTGAGGACAGGGAGAGGCTACACCTTC
>14|.|TRBD1|TRBJ1-6|TRBV18
CASSPGTGDSPLHF
TGTGCCAGCTCGCCCGGGACAGGGGATTCACCCCTCCACTTT
>14|.|TRBD1|TRBJ1-2|TRBV25-1
CASSPTGTNYGYTF
TGTGCCAGCAGCCCGACAGGGACTAACTATGGCTACACCTTC
>16|.|.|TRBJ1-5|TRBV6-1
CASSEKGTGANQPQHF
TGTGCCAGCAGTGAAAAAGGTACAGGTGCCAATCAGCCCCAGCATTTT
>15|.|.|TRBJ1-1|TRBV6-5
CASSYGGERYTEAFF
TGTGCCAGCAGTTACGGAGGGGAACGGTACACTGAAGCTTTCTTT
>13|.|TRBD1|TRBJ1-2|TRBV27
CASKPDRASGYTF
TGTGCCAGCAAGCCTGACAGGGCAAGCGGCTACACCTTC
>13|.|.|TRBJ1-1|TRBV10-3
CAISPSVDTEAFF
TGTGCCATCAGTCCCTCAGTGGACACTGAAGCTTTCTTT
>14|.|TRBD2|TRBJ2-7|TRBV27
CASSRDSGSYEQYF
TGTGCCAGCAGTCGAGATAGCGGGAGCTACGAGCAGTACTTC
>15|.|TRBD1|TRBJ2-2|TRBV2
CASSGDRVATGELFF
TGTGCCAGCAGTGGTGACAGGGTGGCCACCGGGGAGCTGTTTTTT
>15|.|.|TRBJ1-4|TRBV30
CASKRTGTTNEKLFF
TGTGCCTCCAAACGGACGGGAACAACTAATGAAAAACTGTTTTTT
>14|.|.|TRBJ1-2|TRBV5-5
CASSSGSSNYGYTF
TGTGCCAGCAGCTCCGGGAGTTCTAACTATGGCTACACCTTC
>14|.|TRBD2|TRBJ2-2|TRBV5-6
CASIGLAGTGELFF
TGTGCCAGCATAGGGCTAGCGGGAACCGGGGAGCTGTTTTTT
>15|.|.|TRBJ1-1|TRBV7-9
CASSPWTNENTEAFF
TGTGCCAGCAGCCCCTGGACAAATGAGAACACTGAAGCTTTCTTT
>16|.|.|TRBJ1-5|TRBV18
CASSPTSGLTNQPQHF
TGTGCCAGCTCACCTACCTCAGGGTTGACCAATCAGCCCCAGCATTTT
>12|.|.|TRBJ1-2|TRBV12-3/TRBV12-4
CASSLLDIGYTF
TGTGCCAGCAGTCTCCTTGACATTGGCTACACCTTC
>12|once|.|TRBJ2-3|TRBV6-5
CASRFVSDTQYF
TGTGCCAGCAGATTCGTTTCAGATACGCAGTATTTT
>14|.|.|TRBJ2-7|TRBV28
CASSLQGKVYEQYF
TGTGCCAGCAGTTTGCAGGGGAAGGTTTACGAGCAGTACTTC
>14|.|TRBD1|TRBJ2-1|TRBV5-1
CASSKTGSYNEQFF
TGCGCCAGCAGTAAGACAGGGTCCTACAATGAGCAGTTCTTC
>13|.|.|TRBJ1-3|TRBV19
CATAARGGNTIYF
TGTGCCACGGCCGCCAGGGGTGGAAACACCATATATTTT
>15|.|TRBD2|TRBJ2-1|TRBV19
CASSTGTKLGDEQFF
TGTGCCAGTAGTACTGGGACTAAGCTAGGGGATGAGCAGTTCTTC
>13|.|.|TRBJ2-7|TRBV15
CATSRGEEYEQYF
TGTGCCACCAGCAGAGGTGAGGAGTACGAGCAGTACTTC
>19|.|TRBD2|TRBJ2-3|TRBV10-3
CAISESSLAGSPGTDTQYF
TGTGCCATCAGTGAGAGTTCACTAGCGGGGTCCCCTGGCACAGATACGCAGTATTTT
>12|.|.|TRBJ1-5|TRBV2
CASRSTNQPQHF
TGTGCCAGCAGATCGACAAATCAGCCCCAGCATTTT
>13|.|.|TRBJ2-3|TRBV27
CASSSSSTDTQYF
TGTGCCAGCAGTTCCTCTAGCACAGATACGCAGTATTTT
>14|.|.|TRBJ1-2|TRBV3-1/TRBV3-2
CASSPSGSQGGYTF
TGTGCCAGCAGCCCATCCGGGTCCCAAGGTGGCTACACCTTC
>15|.|TRBD1|TRBJ1-2|TRBV30
CAWGIPGQDNYGYTF
TGTGCCTGGGGAATTCCGGGACAGGATAACTATGGCTACACCTTC
>16|once|.|TRBJ2-2|TRBV30
CAWSVFHGVGTGELFF
TGTGCCTGGAGTGTATTCCACGGGGTGGGCACCGGGGAGCTGTTTTTT
>17|.|.|TRBJ2-3|TRBV19
CASSTLRTVSGTDTQYF
TGTGCCAGTAGTACCCTTAGGACAGTGTCCGGCACAGATACGCAGTATTTT
>12|.|.|TRBJ1-2|TRBV6-2/TRBV6-3
CASSPNERGYTF
TGTGCCAGCAGTCCCAACGAGAGAGGCTACACCTTC
>15|.|.|TRBJ1-2|TRBV28
CASRNLMGASYGYTF
TGTGCCAGCAGGAACCTGATGGGGGCTAGCTATGGCTACACCTTC
>13|.|.|TRBJ1-2|TRBV12-3/TRBV12-4
CASSWGNNYGYTF
TGTGCCAGCAGTTGGGGCAACAACTATGGCTACACCTTC
>13|.|TRBD1|TRBJ1-6|TRBV12-3/TRBV12-4
CASSHDRGSPLHF
TGTGCCAGCAGCCACGACAGGGGATCACCCCTCCACTTT
>15|.|TRBD1|TRBJ1-5|TRBV11-2
CASSLETGSRQPQHF
TGTGCCAGCAGCCTGGAGACAGGGAGCAGGCAGCCCCAGCATTTT
>15|once|.|TRBJ1-2|TRBV7-8
CASSLERLTNYGYTF
TGTGCCAGCAGCTTAGAGCGGCTAACTAACTATGGCTACACCTTC
>15|.|TRBD1|TRBJ2-2|TRBV10-2
CASSSGTGNTGELFF
TGCGCCAGCAGTTCCGGGACAGGGAACACCGGGGAGCTGTTTTTT
>14|.|TRBD1|TRBJ2-7|TRBV9
CASSDRDRSDEQYF
TGTGCCAGCAGCGACCGGGACAGGTCGGACGAGCAGTACTTC
>13|.|TRBD2|TRBJ2-3|TRBV28
CASRSLAGEPMHF
TGTGCCAGCAGATCACTAGCGGGAGAGCCTATGCATTTT
>13|.|.|TRBJ2-7|TRBV28
CASSPSGLGEQYF
TGTGCCAGCAGTCCGAGCGGGTTAGGCGAGCAGTACTTC
>15|once|TRBD1|TRBJ1-2|TRBV11-2
CASSPGTGTAYGYTF
TGTGCCAGCAGCCCGGGGACAGGGACCGCCTATGGCTACACCTTC
>14|.|TRBD2|TRBJ2-7|TRBV6-5
CASSYTRGGDEQYF
TGTGCCAGCAGTTACACGAGGGGAGGGGACGAGCAGTACTTC
>16|.|TRBD1|TRBJ1-2|TRBV15
CATSRGRQGLGYGYTF
TGTGCCACCAGCAGAGGAAGACAGGGCTTAGGCTATGGCTACACCTTC
>11|.|.|TRBJ1-2|TRBV20-1
CSASSDYGYTF
TGCAGTGCTAGTTCGGACTATGGCTACACCTTC
>16|.|.|TRBJ2-5|TRBV9
CASSVDPGRAQETQYF
TGTGCCAGCAGCGTAGACCCCGGCAGGGCCCAAGAGACCCAGTACTTC